The 27 T cell receptor beta chains listed next were all sequenced from one sample in a study of OX40 agonist ivuxolimab in advanced cancers. Profiled with immunoSEQ multiplex PCR; TCRdb holds only in-frame clones, not every one. Of tens of thousands of clones listed, 86% are singletons. The specimen was CD4+ or CD8+ T cells sorted from blood, collected in a trial of the OX40 agonist ivuxolimab. These receptors all stem from an adult with an advanced solid tumor such as melanoma, head and neck, liver or kidney cancer.

This chain joins TRBV7-2 and TRBJ1-5, with D unclear. The germline V gene has CDR1 SGHTA and CDR2 FQGNSA. This CDR3 comprises 12 residues. Trimming left V 5 bases short and J 3 bases short, with 5 bases between. The DNA of the CDR3 is TGTGCCAGCAGCGAGCTCAATCAGCCCCAGCATTTT. Encoded protein: CASSELNQPQHF.

The V call is TRBV19, the J call TRBJ1-5; 7 bases are shared with TRBD1. Germline loops: CDR1 LNHDA, CDR2 SQIVND (reference sequence). The V and J ends lost 7 bases and 2 bases, in that order; junction bases with no gene match: 11. The CDR3 is made up of 16 amino acids. CDR3: CASISGGGWGNQPQHF. CDR3 nucleotide sequence: TGTGCCAGTATCTCAGGGGGGGGCTGGGGCAATCAGCCCCAGCATTTT.

This chain joins TRBV5-6 and TRBJ2-1, with TRBD1 matching 8 bases. The CDR3 spans 16 residues. Trimming removed 4 bases from V and 2 bases from J; junction bases left unmatched: 8. The germline V gene has CDR1 SGHDT and CDR2 YYEEEE. DNA for the CDR3: TGTGCCAGCAGCGTAGGGACAGGACGAACCTACAATGAGCAGTTCTTC. It is translated as CASSVGTGRTYNEQFF.

The chain joins TRBV30 to TRBJ2-3; D gene unclear. The CDR3 loop spans 11 amino acids. Looked up from germline, CDR1 is GTSNPN and CDR2 is SVGIG (reference sequence). V was pared by 5 bases and J by 2 bases, with 5 bases between. The CDR3 loop reads CAWGVTDTQYF. The CDR3 DNA follows: TGTGCCTGGGGGGTCACAGATACGCAGTATTTT.

The rearrangement links TRBV14 to TRBJ2-7; 9 nucleotides match TRBD2. The germline CDR1 and CDR2 sequences are SGHDN and FVKESK. This CDR3 has 13 residues. The V gene end was trimmed by 6 bases and the J gene end by 2 bases; junction bases not matched to a gene: 2. Written as DNA, the CDR3 is TGTGCCAGCAGGGCTAGCGGGACCTACGAGCAGTACTTC. It translates to CASRASGTYEQYF. Combining the CDR3 with reference TRBV14 and TRBJ2-7 gives the whole variable domain EAGVTQFPSHSVIEKGQTVTLRCDPISGHDNLYWYRRVMGKEIKFLLHFVKESKQDESGMPNNRFLAERTGGTYSTLKVQPAELEDSGVYFCASRASGTYEQYFGPGTRLTVT.

The chain recombines TRBV7-3 with TRBJ2-3; 7 bases match TRBD1. Germline assignment: CDR1 SGHTA and CDR2 FQGTGA. The length of the CDR3 is 13 residues. Trimming cost V 7 bases and J 6 bases; bases outside gene matches: 7. Here the CDR3 DNA reads TGTGCCAGCATGGCTAGCAGGGGGGATACGCAGTATTTT. Residues: CASMASRGDTQYF.

The chain uses TRBV7-3 and TRBJ2-2, with TRBD2 identical over 8 bases. The germline V gene has CDR1 SGHTA and CDR2 FQGTGA. Germline trimming cut 5 bases from V and 1 base from J; bases unmatched to any gene: 6. The CDR3 has 16 residues. The DNA of the CDR3 is TGTGCCAGCAGCCCCTATAGCGGGATGAACACCGGGGAGCTGTTTTTT. Residues: CASSPYSGMNTGELFF.

This rearrangement joins TRBV28 to TRBJ2-1; TRBD2 matches at 10 bases. The CDR3 runs 16 residues. Trimming removed 4 bases from V and 6 bases from J; junction bases left unmatched: 9. Looked up from germline, CDR1 is MDHEN and CDR2 is SYDVKM. CDR3: CASSSYRTSGGNEQFF. The CDR3 coding sequence is TGTGCCAGCAGTTCCTATCGGACTAGCGGCGGCAATGAGCAGTTCTTC.

V gene TRBV27 combines with J gene TRBJ1-1; no clear D. Trimming pared 1 base from V and 5 bases from J, leaving 8 bases between. Germline loops: CDR1 MNHEY, CDR2 SMNVEV (reference sequence). The CDR3 sequence is 13 residues long. The CDR3 region has the DNA TGTGCCAGCAGTTTATGGCGGGAAACTGAAGCTTTCTTT. Its translation is CASSLWRETEAFF.

This rearrangement joins TRBV6-1 to TRBJ1-2; D ambiguous. V was clipped by 1 base and J by 2 bases, with 8 bases between them. CDR3 size: 14 residues. Germline V lookup: CDR1 MNHNS, CDR2 SASEGT. The DNA of the CDR3 is TGTGCCAGCAGTGAAGTACGGCAGAACTATGGCTACACCTTC. Translated: CASSEVRQNYGYTF.

The CDR3 coding sequence is TGTGCCAGCAGCGTAGGCGATACGCAGTATTTT. Amino acid sequence: CASSVGDTQYF. The J gene is TRBJ2-3, the V gene TRBV9; D is ambiguous. The CDR3 totals 11 residues. The germline V and J ends were trimmed by 0 bases and 6 bases, with 2 bases remaining between them. Germline CDR1 is SGDLS and CDR2 is YYNGEE.

This chain joins TRBV19 and TRBJ1-5; a possible D gene is TRBD1 (5 bases). Germline V gene lookup returns CDR1 LNHDA and CDR2 SQIVND (reference sequence). V lost 4 bases and J 4 bases, leaving 8 bases between the germline ends. CDR3 length: 13 residues. The DNA of the CDR3 is TGTGCCAGTAGTACCCGACAGAATCAGCCCCAGCATTTT. Protein product: CASSTRQNQPQHF.

This chain links TRBV7-2 with TRBJ1-1; D perhaps matches TRBD1 (5 bases). Trimming took off 5 bases at V and 1 base at J, with 17 bases between the two ends. The CDR3 loop spans 16 amino acids. The germline gives CDR1 SGHTA, CDR2 FQGNSA. CDR3 coding DNA: TGTGCCAGCAGCGCCCTCGTCGCAGGGCCGAACACTGAAGCTTTCTTT. Translating gives CASSALVAGPNTEAFF.

The chain employs TRBV6-5 and TRBJ1-1, with 8 bases identical to TRBD1. J was trimmed by 6 bases and V by 4 bases; bases with no gene match: 4. This CDR3 region has 13 residues. In germline, CDR1 is MNHEY, CDR2 SVGAGI. The CDR3 nucleotides are TGTGCCAGCAGTTGGGACAGGAGATCTGAAGCTTTCTTT. As protein: CASSWDRRSEAFF.

The chain recombines TRBV5-6 with TRBJ1-6, with TRBD1 matching 8 bases. Germline trimming cut 2 bases from V and 7 bases from J; bases unmatched to any gene: 14. Germline CDR1 reads SGHDT; CDR2 reads YYEEEE. The CDR3 runs 18 residues. CDR3 nucleotides: TGTGCCAGCAGCTTACATGCGCCCCGACAGGGGTGGAATTCACCCCTCCACTTT. Translated, it gives CASSLHAPRQGWNSPLHF.

The rearrangement joins TRBV5-1 to TRBJ1-2, with D maybe TRBD1 (5 bases). The CDR3 has 16 amino acids. V shed 1 base and J shed 1 base, with 14 bases lying between them. CDR1 is SGHRS, CDR2 YFSETQ, per germline. The CDR3, as DNA: TGCGCCAGCAGCTTGTTGGGTGGGACGCTTAACTATGGCTACACCTTC. Its translation: CASSLLGGTLNYGYTF.

V usage is TRBV7-2 and J usage is TRBJ2-3; tentatively, D is TRBD1 (5 bases). In germline, CDR1 is SGHTA, CDR2 FQGNSA. The ends were cut back, 3 bases at V and 0 bases at J, with 10 bases in the middle. The CDR3 covers 15 residues. For the CDR3, the DNA is TGTGCCAGCAGCTTGTCCAGGGTCAGCACAGATACGCAGTATTTT. Translation: CASSLSRVSTDTQYF.

CDR3 sequence: CASQIGPYEQYF. CDR3 in DNA: TGTGCCAGCCAGATAGGGCCGTACGAGCAGTACTTC. The chain is built from TRBV2 and TRBJ2-7; D remains unclear. The CDR3 runs 12 residues. V dropped 8 bases and J dropped 4 bases, with 12 bases sitting between them. CDR1 is SNHLY, CDR2 FYNNEI, per germline.

This chain connects TRBV10-3 to TRBJ1-1; D perhaps matches TRBD1 (5 bases). This CDR3 region has 13 residues. Germline lookup yields CDR1 ENHRY and CDR2 SYGVKD. Trimming removed 8 bases from V and 4 bases from J, with 14 bases in between. Here the CDR3 DNA reads TGTGCCATCGGGAGCAGGGAAGGCACTGAAGCTTTCTTT. Its protein is CAIGSREGTEAFF.

This chain uses TRBV6-6 with TRBJ1-5; D possibly corresponds to TRBD1 (6 bases). The CDR3 spans 14 residues. CDR1 MNHNY and CDR2 SVGAGI come from the germline V gene (reference sequence). Trimming took off 6 bases at V and 2 bases at J, with 11 bases between the two ends. CDR3 protein: CASRLQGGNQPQHF. CDR3 sequence (DNA): TGTGCCAGCAGACTACAGGGAGGCAATCAGCCCCAGCATTTT.

The rearrangement links TRBV7-2 to TRBJ2-1; 9 nucleotides line up with TRBD2. V lost 0 bases, J lost 4 bases, and 16 bases stayed unmatched. From germline, CDR1 is SGHTA and CDR2 FQGNSA. The CDR3 is 20 residues long. The CDR3: CASSLALRVGLAGRYNEQFF. The CDR3 DNA is TGTGCCAGCAGCTTAGCGCTGAGAGTTGGGCTAGCGGGAAGATACAATGAGCAGTTCTTC.

This rearrangement joins TRBV7-2 to TRBJ1-5; D unresolved. Germline V gene lookup returns CDR1 SGHTA and CDR2 FQGNSA. V lost 4 bases and J lost 1, with 11 bases in between. The CDR3 extends over 15 amino acids. CDR3 residues: CASSSLVSSNQPQHF. The CDR3 nucleotides are TGTGCCAGCAGCTCCCTCGTGAGCAGCAATCAGCCCCAGCATTTT.

This rearrangement joins TRBV11-3 to TRBJ2-1, with 9 positions matching TRBD2. V shed 2 bases, J shed 7 bases, and the junction held 6 bases outside the gene matches. In germline, CDR1 is SGHNT, CDR2 YENEEA. The CDR3 is 15 residues long. The CDR3 nucleotides read TGTGCCAGCAGCTTAAAGGGACTAGCCTTAAATGAGCAGTTCTTC. Residues: CASSLKGLALNEQFF.

The chain joins TRBV6-5 to TRBJ1-1; a weak D match, TRBD1 (5 bases). Germline lookup yields CDR1 MNHEY and CDR2 SVGAGI. Trimming stripped 6 bases from V and 8 bases from J, with 16 bases between. CDR3 length: 13 amino acids. CDR3 nucleotides: TGTGCCAGCAGCCAACCGGGGGGACCAGAAGCTTTCTTT. It codes for CASSQPGGPEAFF.

V and J are TRBV29-1 and TRBJ2-3; the D is unclear. Germline V gene data show CDR1 as SQVTM and CDR2 as ANQGSEA. The CDR3 covers 13 residues. Trimming cost V 2 bases and J 6 bases, with 12 bases left between them. CDR3 nucleotides: TGCAGCGTTGAATCACGGGCCGGCGATACGCAGTATTTT. This sequence encodes CSVESRAGDTQYF.

The V gene is TRBV27, the J gene TRBJ1-4; 7 positions match TRBD1. Germline CDR1 reads MNHEY; CDR2 reads SMNVEV (reference sequence). The CDR3 has 17 residues. Unmatched junction bases numbered 8, after V lost 0 bases and J lost 4 bases. CDR3 DNA sequence: TGTGCCAGCAGTTTATCGAACAGGGGAGGAGGTAATGAAAAACTGTTTTTT. Translating it yields CASSLSNRGGGNEKLFF. The complete variable domain, with remaining parts taken from reference TRBV27 and TRBJ1-4, reads EAQVTQNPRYLITVTGKKLTVTCSQNMNHEYMSWYRQDPGLGLRQIYYSMNVEVTDKGDVPEGYKVSRKEKRNFPLILESPSPNQTSLYFCASSLSNRGGGNEKLFFGSGTQLSVL.

Concerning this clone: The identical CDR3 is also encoded by other nucleotide sequences in the sample. V and J are TRBV20-1 and TRBJ1-1; D ambiguous. Germline V gives CDR1 DFQATT, CDR2 SNEGSKA (reference sequence). The length of the CDR3 is 10 residues. Trimming took 3 bases from V and 5 from J, leaving 4 bases between them. Here the CDR3 reads CSARGTEAFF. As DNA, the CDR3 is TGCAGTGCTAGGGGTACTGAAGCTTTCTTT.